One sample yielded the 14 T cell receptor beta chains listed below, sequenced in a study of blood T cell repertoires in COVID-19. Assay: immunoSEQ multiplex PCR; the TCRdb copy retains only in-frame clones and omits some. The sample carries tens of thousands of clones, about 90% recorded once. The sequencing input was peripheral blood. The receptors derive from a woman aged 80 or over with active or convalescent COVID-19.

V usage is TRBV12-3 or TRBV12-4 and J usage is TRBJ2-7; D is undetermined. The CDR3 totals 13 residues. V was cut by 5 bases and J by 6 bases, with 14 bases left in between. The CDR3 DNA follows: TGTGCCAGCAGTCTGCTCGGGTCTGGCGAGCAGTACTTC. Protein: CASSLLGSGEQYF.

The chain carries TRBV12-3 or TRBV12-4 and TRBJ2-1; 7 bases map to TRBD2. This CDR3 has 13 amino acids. V shed 4 bases and J 12 bases; nucleotides not matched to a gene: 9. CDR3 DNA: TGTGCCAGCAGTTACGCTAGCGGTCAAGGGCAGTTCTTC. As protein: CASSYASGQGQFF.

The V call is TRBV7-2, the J call TRBJ2-4, with D unclear. Germline CDR1 and CDR2: SGHTA and FQGNSA. Trimming pared 1 base from V and 0 bases from J, leaving 7 bases between. This CDR3 has 15 residues. This chain's CDR3 is CASSLGALAKNIQYF. The CDR3 DNA is TGTGCCAGCAGCTTAGGGGCGCTAGCCAAAAACATTCAGTACTTC.

The CDR3 loop is CASSPPRDRVAGNTIYF. The DNA of the CDR3 is TGTGCCAGCAGCCCGCCCCGGGACAGGGTTGCTGGAAACACCATATATTTT. The V gene is TRBV14, the J gene TRBJ1-3, with 9 positions matching TRBD1. CDR1 is SGHDN, CDR2 FVKESK, per germline. The CDR3 extends over 17 amino acids. The V segment lost 4 bases and the J segment 2 bases; nucleotides outside the gene matches: 9.

J is TRBJ2-1 and V is TRBV18; 9 bases are shared with TRBD1. The germline V gene has CDR1 KGHSH and CDR2 LQKENI. Trimming took 6 bases from V and 8 from J; bases not matched to a gene: 8. This CDR3 has 14 residues. CDR3 bases: TGTGCCAGCTCCCGGGACAGGGTAGAGGATGAGCAGTTCTTC. Translating it yields CASSRDRVEDEQFF.

The chain uses TRBV5-4 and TRBJ1-2, with 10 bases lining up with TRBD1. The germline gives CDR1 SGHNT, CDR2 YYREEE (reference sequence). The length of the CDR3 is 15 residues. The V segment lost 1 base and the J segment 4 bases; nucleotides outside the gene matches: 4. DNA for the CDR3: TGTGCCAGCAGCTTGCGGACAGGGGGAATCTATGGCTACACCTTC. This encodes CASSLRTGGIYGYTF.

The chain joins TRBV6-5 to TRBJ2-7; 10 nucleotides match TRBD1. The germline CDR1 and CDR2 sequences are MNHEY and SVGAGI. Unmatched junction bases numbered 8, after V lost 7 bases and J lost 5 bases. This CDR3 region has 14 residues. CDR3 in amino acids: CASTIDRGRHEQYF. DNA of the CDR3: TGTGCCAGCACTATTGACAGGGGGCGACACGAGCAGTACTTC.

The V call is TRBV29-1, the J call TRBJ2-3; 12 nucleotides align to TRBD2. Trimming cost V 4 bases and J 6 bases; bases outside gene matches: 11. The CDR3 length is 16 residues. Germline V gene sequence: CDR1 SQVTM, CDR2 ANQGSEA. The CDR3 DNA is TGCAGCGTTGGGTGGTCTAGCGGGGGGGCCTGGGATACGCAGTATTTT. Protein sequence: CSVGWSSGGAWDTQYF.

V and J are TRBV5-4 and TRBJ1-2; no clear D gene. V was clipped by 3 bases and J by 9 bases, with 12 bases between them. The CDR3 covers 12 residues. Per germline, CDR1 SGHNT and CDR2 YYREEE (reference sequence). CDR3 sequence: CASSSSWLSYTF. As DNA, the CDR3 is TGTGCCAGCAGCTCGTCATGGCTTAGCTACACCTTC.

The chain recombines TRBV4-2 with TRBJ2-3; D gene uncertain. Trimming pared 3 bases from V and 6 bases from J, leaving 7 bases between. Germline CDR1 LGHNA, CDR2 YNFKEQ. This CDR3 region has 12 residues. The CDR3 loop reads CASSQTRDTQYF. CDR3 nucleotide sequence: TGTGCCAGCAGCCAGACAAGGGATACGCAGTATTTT.

The gene calls are TRBV5-4 and TRBJ2-1; TRBD2 aligns across 10 bases. The germline V gene has CDR1 SGHNT and CDR2 YYREEE (reference sequence). The CDR3 is 17 residues long. V was clipped by 4 bases and J by 3 bases; unmatched bases: 10. DNA for the CDR3: TGTGCCAGCAGCGCCCTAGCGGGGGCCGGCCTCTACAATGAGCAGTTCTTC. It specifies CASSALAGAGLYNEQFF.

The chain links TRBV7-2 to TRBJ2-2, with 10 bases lining up with TRBD1. The germline gives CDR1 SGHTA, CDR2 FQGNSA. The V gene end was trimmed by 5 bases and the J gene end by 5 bases; junction bases not matched to a gene: 5. This CDR3 is built from 15 residues. The CDR3 is CASSPGTGETGELFF. DNA of the CDR3: TGTGCCAGCAGCCCAGGGACAGGGGAAACCGGGGAGCTGTTTTTT. Full variable domain (remainder filled in from reference TRBV7-2 and TRBJ2-2): GAGVSQSPSNKVTEKGKDVELRCDPISGHTALYWYRQSLGQGLEFLIYFQGNSAPDKSGLPSDRFSAERTGGSVSTLTIQRTQQEDSAVYLCASSPGTGETGELFFGEGSRLTVL.

The genes are TRBV5-1 and TRBJ1-3; 8 positions agree with TRBD1. The germline CDR1 and CDR2 sequences are SGHRS and YFSETQ. The CDR3 loop spans 17 amino acids. Germline trimming cut 0 bases from V and 0 bases from J; bases unmatched to any gene: 5. CDR3 sequence (DNA): TGCGCCAGCAGCTTGGCTCAGGGGGCCCCCTCTGGAAACACCATATATTTT. Translated, it gives CASSLAQGAPSGNTIYF.

The chain employs TRBV7-2 and TRBJ1-6; 9 bases line up with TRBD1. The CDR3 contains 18 residues. Per germline, CDR1 SGHTA and CDR2 FQGNSA. J gave up 8 bases and V 5 bases, and 16 bases lay outside the gene matches. The CDR3 nucleotides read TGTGCCAGCAGCAAAGGGAGTGGACAGGGGTATGTGTATTCACCCCTCCACTTT. Its protein product is CASSKGSGQGYVYSPLHF.